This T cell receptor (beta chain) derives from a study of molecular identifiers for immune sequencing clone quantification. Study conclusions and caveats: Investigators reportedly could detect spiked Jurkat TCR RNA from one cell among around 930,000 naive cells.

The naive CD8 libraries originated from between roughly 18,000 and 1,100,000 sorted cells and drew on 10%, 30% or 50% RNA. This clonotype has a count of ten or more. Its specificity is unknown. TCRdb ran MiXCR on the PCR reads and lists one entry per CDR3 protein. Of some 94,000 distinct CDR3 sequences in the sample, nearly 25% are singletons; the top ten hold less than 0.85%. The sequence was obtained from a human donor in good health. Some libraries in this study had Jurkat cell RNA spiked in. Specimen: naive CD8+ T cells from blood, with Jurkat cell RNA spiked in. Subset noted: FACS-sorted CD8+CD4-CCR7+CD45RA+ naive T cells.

The CDR3 bases are TGCAGCGTTGAGCGGGACGGTGAAGCTTTCTTT. This encodes CSVERDGEAFF. The V and J genes are TRBV29-1 and TRBJ1-1, with D possibly matching TRBD1 (5 bases). CDR1 and CDR2 (germline): SQVTM, ANQGSEA. The CDR3 runs 11 residues. The V gene lost 3 bases and the J gene lost 7 bases, with 9 bases spanning the gap.